The clone carrying this TCR beta chain has more than one count but fewer than ten. Its antigen is undetermined. The sample originates from a study of T cells after yellow fever vaccination. Regarding the study as a whole: After the booster, approximately 95% of CD4 and 75% to 90% of CD8 primary-response clones were re-detected. From the bulk population, abundant clonotypes could contaminate and appear within FACS-sorted repertoires.

They built TCR cDNA with 5'RACE template switching, a step that put in a universal primer site and UMIs. TCRdb re-analysed the 5' RACE reads in MiXCR, keeping a single row per CDR3 protein. Among about 340,000 distinct CDR3 sequences listed, approximately 12% were seen once. This clonotype was obtained from a man between 18 and 35 years old who received the YFV17D yellow fever vaccine. The sample consisted of CD4+ T cells sorted from PBMCs, taken 15 days after the yellow fever booster vaccination.

The CDR3: CASTGGVSDTQYF. The CDR3, as DNA: TGTGCCAGCACCGGGGGGGTTTCAGATACGCAGTATTTT. The genes are TRBV28 and TRBJ2-3; 8 positions agree with TRBD2. The CDR3 covers 13 residues. CDR1 MDHEN and CDR2 SYDVKM come from the germline V gene. The ends lost 7 bases at V and 4 bases at J; junction bases unmatched: 4.